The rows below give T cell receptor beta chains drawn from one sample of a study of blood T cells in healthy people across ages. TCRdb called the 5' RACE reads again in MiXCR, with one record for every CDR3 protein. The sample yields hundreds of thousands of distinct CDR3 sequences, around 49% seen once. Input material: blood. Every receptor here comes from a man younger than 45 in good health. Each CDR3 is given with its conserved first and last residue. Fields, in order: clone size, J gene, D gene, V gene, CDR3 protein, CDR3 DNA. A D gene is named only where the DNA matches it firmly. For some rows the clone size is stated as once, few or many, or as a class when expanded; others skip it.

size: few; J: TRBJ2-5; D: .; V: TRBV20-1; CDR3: CSASAGIRAGTQYF; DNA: TGCAGTGCTAGTGCCGGGATAAGAGCGGGGACCCAGTACTTC
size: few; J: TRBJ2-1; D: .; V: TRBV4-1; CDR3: CASSQEFWGALNEQFF; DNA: TGCGCCAGCAGCCAAGAATTCTGGGGGGCACTCAATGAGCAGTTCTTC
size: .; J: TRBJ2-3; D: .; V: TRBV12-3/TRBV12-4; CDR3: CASSFSARALTDTQYF; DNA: TGTGCCAGCAGTTTTTCCGCCAGGGCGCTCACAGATACGCAGTATTTT
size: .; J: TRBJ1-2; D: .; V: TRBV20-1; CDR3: CSAGTTGVYGYTF; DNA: TGCAGTGCTGGGACGACAGGAGTTTATGGCTACACCTTC
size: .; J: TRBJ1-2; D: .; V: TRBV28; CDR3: CASRVAGTSYGYTF; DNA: TGTGCCAGCAGAGTAGCCGGGACATCCTATGGCTACACCTTC
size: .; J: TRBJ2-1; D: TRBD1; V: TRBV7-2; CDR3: CASSLRRGRRNEQFF; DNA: TGTGCCAGCAGCCTTAGAAGGGGGCGTAGGAATGAGCAGTTCTTC
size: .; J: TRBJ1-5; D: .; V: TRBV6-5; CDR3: CASSPAGWGQPQHF; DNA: TGTGCCAGCAGCCCCGCAGGATGGGGACAGCCCCAGCATTTT
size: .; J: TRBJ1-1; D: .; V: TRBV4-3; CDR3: CASSPGQILNTEAFF; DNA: TGCGCCAGCAGCCCAGGACAGATTCTGAACACTGAAGCTTTCTTT
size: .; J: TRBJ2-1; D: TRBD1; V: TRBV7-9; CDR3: CASSLGQGRYPYGETQFF; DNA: TGTGCCAGCAGCTTAGGACAGGGGAGATACCCCTATGGGGAGACCCAGTTCTTC
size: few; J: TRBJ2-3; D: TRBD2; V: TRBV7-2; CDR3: CASSFMGGSTDTQYF; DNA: TGTGCCAGCAGCTTTATGGGGGGGAGCACAGATACGCAGTATTTT
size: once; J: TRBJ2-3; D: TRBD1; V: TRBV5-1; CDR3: CASSLELRDRGDTQYF; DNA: TGCGCCAGCAGCTTGGAGTTGCGGGACAGGGGAGATACGCAGTATTTT
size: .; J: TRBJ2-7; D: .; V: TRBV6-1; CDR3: CASSMTADEQYF; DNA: TGTGCCAGCAGCATGACAGCGGACGAGCAGTACTTC
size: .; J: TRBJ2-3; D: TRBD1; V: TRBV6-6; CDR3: CASSSGTALQDTQYF; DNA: TGTGCCAGCAGTAGTGGGACAGCCCTGCAGGATACGCAGTATTTT
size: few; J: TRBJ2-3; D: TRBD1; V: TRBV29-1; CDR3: CSVRDRAGDTQYF; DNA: TGCAGCGTTCGTGACAGGGCCGGAGATACGCAGTATTTT
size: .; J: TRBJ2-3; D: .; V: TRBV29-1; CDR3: CSVRFLVVDTQYF; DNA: TGCAGCGTTCGGTTTCTGGTGGTGGATACGCAGTATTTT
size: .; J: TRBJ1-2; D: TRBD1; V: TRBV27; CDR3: CASSFSSGGSYGYTF; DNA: TGTGCCAGCAGTTTCTCATCAGGGGGAAGCTATGGCTACACCTTC
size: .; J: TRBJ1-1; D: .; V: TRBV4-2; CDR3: CASSPLDNQEAFF; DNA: TGTGCCAGCAGCCCTCTAGACAATCAGGAAGCTTTCTTT
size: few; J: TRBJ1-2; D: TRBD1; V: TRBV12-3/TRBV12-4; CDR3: CASSLSGTGAHGYTF; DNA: TGTGCCAGCAGTTTATCCGGGACAGGGGCTCATGGCTACACCTTC
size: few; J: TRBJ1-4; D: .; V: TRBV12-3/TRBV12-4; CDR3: CASSSRLGQNEKLFF; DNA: TGTGCCAGCAGTTCGCGATTAGGACAGAACGAAAAACTGTTTTTT
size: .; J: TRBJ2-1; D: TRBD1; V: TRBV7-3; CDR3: CASSSQGASNEQFF; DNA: TGTGCCAGCAGCTCCCAGGGGGCGTCCAATGAGCAGTTCTTC
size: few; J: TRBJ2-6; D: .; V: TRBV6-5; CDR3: CASSYESSFSGANVLTF; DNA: TGTGCCAGCAGTTATGAGTCTTCGTTCTCTGGGGCCAACGTCCTGACTTTC
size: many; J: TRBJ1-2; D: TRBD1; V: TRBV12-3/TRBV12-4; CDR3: CASAPRQGTSGYTF; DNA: TGTGCCAGCGCTCCCAGACAGGGAACCAGCGGCTACACCTTC
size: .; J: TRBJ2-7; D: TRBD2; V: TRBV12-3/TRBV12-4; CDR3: CASSPRLAAIGEQYF; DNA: TGTGCCAGCAGTCCAAGACTAGCCGCGATTGGCGAGCAGTACTTC
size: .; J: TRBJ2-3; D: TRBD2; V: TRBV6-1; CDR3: CASSDASGDWDTQYF; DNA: TGTGCCAGCAGTGATGCTAGCGGGGATTGGGATACGCAGTATTTT
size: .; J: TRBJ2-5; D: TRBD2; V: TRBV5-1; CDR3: CASSLRTSGGPETQYF; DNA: TGCGCCAGCAGCTTGCGGACTAGCGGGGGTCCCGAGACCCAGTACTTC
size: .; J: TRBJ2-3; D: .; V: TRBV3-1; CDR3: CASSRGTQDTGTQYF; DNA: TGTGCCAGCAGCCGCGGTACTCAGGACACGGGGACGCAGTATTTT
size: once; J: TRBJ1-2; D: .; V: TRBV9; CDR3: CASSVEQGSSYGYTF; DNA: TGTGCCAGCAGCGTAGAACAGGGAAGCTCCTATGGCTACACCTTC
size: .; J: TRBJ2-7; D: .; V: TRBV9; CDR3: CASSVVPGVTLGEQYF; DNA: TGTGCCAGCAGCGTAGTTCCGGGGGTCACCCTGGGCGAGCAGTACTTC